This T cell receptor (beta chain) was sequenced for a study of OX40 agonist ivuxolimab in advanced cancers. About the study as a whole: Ivuxolimab, which targeted the costimulatory receptor OX40 (CD134), was an agonistic, fully human IgG2 monoclonal antibody. Intravenous ivuxolimab was administered to patients every 2 weeks at six dose levels: 0.01, 0.1, 0.3, 1.5, 3 and 10 mg/kg. Of the approximately 54 dose-escalation patients, hepatocellular carcinoma was present in about 20, melanoma in around 15, renal cell carcinoma in 9 and head and neck cancer in 9. The dose-escalation cohort was 82.7% male with a mean age of around 62 years, ranging from about 20 to 85. Prior anti-PD-1, anti-PD-L1 or anti-CTLA-4 therapy was permitted, and checkpoint inhibitors had been received by about 37% of dose-escalation patients. Three dose-escalation patients achieved partial responses, one with hepatocellular carcinoma and two with cutaneous melanoma. The purpose of peripheral TCRbeta sequencing was to test whether ivuxolimab changed TCR sequence diversity and led to clonal T-cell expansion. The paper reports the monotherapy dose-escalation portion (N of about 54 patients) of the phase I ivuxolimab trial.

As regards this clone: Its target antigen remains unknown. Base-call qualities are not available, and no considerably larger clone is one nucleotide away. Other nucleotide sequences from this sample produce the same CDR3.

Patients with a history of autoimmune disease or receiving systemic immunosuppression were excluded from the trial. In every dose cohort, peripheral blood was drawn for TCR sequencing at baseline, cycle 4 day 1, and cycle 7 day 1. Samples came from an open-label, multicenter, first-in-human phase I dose-escalation trial of ivuxolimab. Adults with locally advanced or metastatic melanoma, renal cell carcinoma, hepatocellular carcinoma or head and neck squamous cell carcinoma were enrolled in the trial. Before TCR sequencing, CD4+ T cells and CD8+ T cells were sorted from peripheral blood as separate populations. V loses 6 bases of germline sequence and J loses 0 bases, and the interval between the two ends is 7 bases. CDR1 and CDR2 are drawn from the germline V gene (reference sequence): LNHDA, SQIVND. The CDR3 sequence holds 13 residues, the cysteine and phenylalanine included. The CDR3 DNA has 39 bases and is translated from base 1.

General conclusions and limits of the study: Low levels of normalized T-cell clonal expansion were also seen in some patients who did not respond. At doses from 0.1 to 3.0 mg/kg, clonal expansion was seen in both CD4+ and CD8+ blood T cells between baseline and week 6. In the 0.1-3.0 mg/kg groups, partial responders had among the lowest normalized peripheral clonal expansion, particularly in CD8+ T cells. The antigen specificity of the clonally expanded peripheral T cells was not determined. After ivuxolimab, more expanded clones were found on average in CD8+ T cells than in CD4+ T cells.

Genomic DNA was extracted from sorted cells for sequencing of the TCRbeta CDR3 region. The immunoSEQ Assay was used for sequencing of TCRbeta CDR3 regions. Imported from immuneACCESS, the table was reduced by TCRdb to in-frame sequences with V and J called. These copies leave out some clones; in studies compared against another copy, an unresolved V gene accounts for under half, and the cause of the remainder is not known. Here the sample has about 58,000 clones; roughly 83% occur a single time. Roughly 1.2% of the sample is taken by the ten largest. The clonotype comes from an adult with an advanced solid tumor such as melanoma, head and neck, liver or kidney cancer. This specimen was CD4+ or CD8+ T cells sorted from blood, taken in a trial of the OX40 agonist ivuxolimab. The chain employs TRBV19 and TRBJ2-3; the D gene remains uncertain. The nucleotide sequence reads as follows: TGTGCCAGTAGGACCGAAAGCACAGATACGCAGTATTTT. It is translated as CASRTESTDTQYF. The variable domain in full, with residues beyond the CDR3 obtained from the reference TRBV19 and TRBJ2-3 genes, is DGGITQSPKYLFRKEGQNVTLSCEQNLNHDAMYWYRQDPGQGLRLIYYSQIVNDFQKGDIAEGYSVSREKKESFPLTVTSAQKNPTAFYLCASRTESTDTQYFGPGTRLTVL.